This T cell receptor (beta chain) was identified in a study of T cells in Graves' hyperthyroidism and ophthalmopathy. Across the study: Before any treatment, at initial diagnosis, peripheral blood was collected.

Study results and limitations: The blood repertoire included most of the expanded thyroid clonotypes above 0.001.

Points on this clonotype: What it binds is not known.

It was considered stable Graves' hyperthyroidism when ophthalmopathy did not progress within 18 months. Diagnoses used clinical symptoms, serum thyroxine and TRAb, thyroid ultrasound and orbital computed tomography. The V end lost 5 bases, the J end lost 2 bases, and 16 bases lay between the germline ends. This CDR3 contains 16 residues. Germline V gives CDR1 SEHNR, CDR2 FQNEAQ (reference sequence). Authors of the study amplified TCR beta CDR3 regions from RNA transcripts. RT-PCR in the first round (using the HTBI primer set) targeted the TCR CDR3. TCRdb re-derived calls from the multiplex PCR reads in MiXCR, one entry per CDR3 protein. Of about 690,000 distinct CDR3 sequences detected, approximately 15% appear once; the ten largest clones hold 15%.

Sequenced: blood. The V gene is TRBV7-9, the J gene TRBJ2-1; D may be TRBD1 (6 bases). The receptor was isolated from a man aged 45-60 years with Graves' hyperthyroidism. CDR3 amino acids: CASSPGAGETYNEQFF. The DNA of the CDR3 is TGTGCCAGCAGCCCAGGGGCAGGGGAGACCTACAATGAGCAGTTCTTC. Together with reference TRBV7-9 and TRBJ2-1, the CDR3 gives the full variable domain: DTGVSQNPRHKITKRGQNVTFRCDPISEHNRLYWYRQTLGQGPEFLTYFQNEAQLEKSRLLSDRFSAERPKGSFSTLEIQRTEQGDSAMYLCASSPGAGETYNEQFFGPGTRLTVL.